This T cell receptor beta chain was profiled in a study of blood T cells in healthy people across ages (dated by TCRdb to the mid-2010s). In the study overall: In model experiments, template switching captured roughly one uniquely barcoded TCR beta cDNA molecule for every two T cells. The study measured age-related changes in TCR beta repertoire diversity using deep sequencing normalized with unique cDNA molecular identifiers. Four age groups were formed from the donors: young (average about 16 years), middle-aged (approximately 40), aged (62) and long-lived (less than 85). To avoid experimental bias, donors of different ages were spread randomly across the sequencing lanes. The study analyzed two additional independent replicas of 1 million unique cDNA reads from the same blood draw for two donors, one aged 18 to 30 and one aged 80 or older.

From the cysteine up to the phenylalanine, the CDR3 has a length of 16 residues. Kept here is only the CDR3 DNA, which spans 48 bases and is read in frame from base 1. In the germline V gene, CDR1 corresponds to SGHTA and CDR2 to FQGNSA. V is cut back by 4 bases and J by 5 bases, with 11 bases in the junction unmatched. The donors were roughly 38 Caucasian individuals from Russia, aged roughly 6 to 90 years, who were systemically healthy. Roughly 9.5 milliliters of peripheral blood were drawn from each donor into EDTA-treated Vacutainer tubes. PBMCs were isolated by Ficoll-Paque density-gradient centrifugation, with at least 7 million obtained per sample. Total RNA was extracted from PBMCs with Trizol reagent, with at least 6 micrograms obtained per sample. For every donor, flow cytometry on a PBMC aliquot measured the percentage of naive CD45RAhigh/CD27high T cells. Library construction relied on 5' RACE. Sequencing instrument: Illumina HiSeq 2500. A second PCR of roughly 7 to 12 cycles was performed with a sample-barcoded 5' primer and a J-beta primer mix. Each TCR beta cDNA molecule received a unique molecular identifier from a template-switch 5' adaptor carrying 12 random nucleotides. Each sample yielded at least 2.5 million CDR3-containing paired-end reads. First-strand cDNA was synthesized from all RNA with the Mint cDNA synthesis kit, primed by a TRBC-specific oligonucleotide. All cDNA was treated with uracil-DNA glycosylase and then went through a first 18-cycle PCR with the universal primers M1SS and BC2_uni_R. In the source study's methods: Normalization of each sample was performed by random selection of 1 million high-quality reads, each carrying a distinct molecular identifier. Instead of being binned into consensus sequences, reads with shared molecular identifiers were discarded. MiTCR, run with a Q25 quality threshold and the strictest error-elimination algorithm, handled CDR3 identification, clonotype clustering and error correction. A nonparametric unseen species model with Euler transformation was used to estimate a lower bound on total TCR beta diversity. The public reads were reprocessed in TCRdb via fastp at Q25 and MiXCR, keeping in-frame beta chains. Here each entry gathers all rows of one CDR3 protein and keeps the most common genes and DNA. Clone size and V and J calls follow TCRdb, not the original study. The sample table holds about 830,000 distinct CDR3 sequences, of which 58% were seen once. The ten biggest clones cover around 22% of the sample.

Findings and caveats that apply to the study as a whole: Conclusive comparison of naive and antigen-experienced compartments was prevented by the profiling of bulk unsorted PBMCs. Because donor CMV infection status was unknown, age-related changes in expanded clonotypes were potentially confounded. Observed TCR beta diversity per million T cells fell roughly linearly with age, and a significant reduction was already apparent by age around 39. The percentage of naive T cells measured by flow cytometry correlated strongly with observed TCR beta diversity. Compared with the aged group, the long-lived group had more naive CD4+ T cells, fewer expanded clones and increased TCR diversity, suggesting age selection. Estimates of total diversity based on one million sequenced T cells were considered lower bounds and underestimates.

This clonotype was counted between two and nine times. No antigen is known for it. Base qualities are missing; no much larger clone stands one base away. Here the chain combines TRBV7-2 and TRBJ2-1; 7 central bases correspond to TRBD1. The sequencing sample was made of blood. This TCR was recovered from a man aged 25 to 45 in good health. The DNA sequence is TGTGCCAGCAGCTCGCCCGGGGCGAGGGGGCACAATGAGCAGTTCTTC. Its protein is CASSSPGARGHNEQFF.